This T cell receptor beta chain is from a study of blood T cell repertoires in COVID-19. Whole-study context: Researchers got acute and convalescent COVID-19 samples from the United States, Italy and Spain. PBMCs, B-cell-depleted T cells, or T cells provided the cDNA or gDNA that made up the material.

The authors' processing: Reference gene primer amplification yielded estimated nucleated cell counts. TCRdb's copy holds only in-frame clones and misses some; the assay was immunoSEQ multiplex PCR. Clonal size and the V and J genes are those of that table, whereas D and trimming came from the DNA. The sample has about 200,000 clones, roughly 86% seen once. The CDR3 covers 14 residues. V lost 2 bases and J lost 0, with 5 bases in between. CDR1 and CDR2 from the germline V gene are SGHAT and FQNNGV. The sample comprised peripheral blood. This receptor was taken from a young man with active or convalescent COVID-19. The rearrangement joins TRBV11-2 to TRBJ2-1; D is ambiguous. CDR3 sequence: CASSLYRSYNEQFF. As DNA, the CDR3 is TGTGCCAGCAGCTTATATCGCTCCTACAATGAGCAGTTCTTC.